In this sample, the clone carrying this T cell receptor beta chain turned up a few times. V was pared by 1 base and J by 3 bases, with 12 bases between. Germline V gene data show CDR1 as SGHDN and CDR2 as FVKESK. This CDR3 comprises 15 residues. PCR amplification relied on 60 Vbeta primers (plus 13 Jbeta primers). Clones were read by immunoSEQ multiplex PCR, and TCRdb kept only the in-frame ones, dropping some. The sample records some 100,000 clones, roughly 63% being singletons. The source of the sample is a study of cytomegalovirus exposure and HLA in healthy donors. What was sequenced was PBMCs. The V call is TRBV14, the J call TRBJ1-1, with D perhaps matching TRBD1 (6 bases). This sequence originates from a woman aged 70-85 years in good health and CMV-seropositive. DNA of the CDR3: TGTGCCAGCAGCCAAGTGGCAGGGGTTTACACTGAAGCTTTCTTT. The encoded protein is CASSQVAGVYTEAFF. Combining the CDR3 with reference TRBV14 and TRBJ1-1 gives the whole variable domain EAGVTQFPSHSVIEKGQTVTLRCDPISGHDNLYWYRRVMGKEIKFLLHFVKESKQDESGMPNNRFLAERTGGTYSTLKVQPAELEDSGVYFCASSQVAGVYTEAFFGQGTRLTVV.